A selection of T cell receptor beta chains follows, all from one sample in a study of blood T cell repertoires in COVID-19. The protocol was immunoSEQ multiplex PCR, while the TCRdb copy is restricted to in-frame clones and leaves out a portion. This sample has about 210,000 clones, with approximately 85% found just once. Sequencing input: peripheral blood. The receptors here all came from a man in his fifties or sixties with COVID-19, enrolled during active disease. Each CDR3 is given with its conserved first and last residue. The D gene is left open where the match is weak. Clone sizes are given selectively: once, few, many, or a class where the clone is expanded.

J gene | clone size | D gene | V gene | CDR3 protein | CDR3 DNA
TRBJ2-5 | NA | TRBD1 | TRBV11-2 | CASSTRTGLETQYF | TGTGCCAGCAGCACAAGGACAGGACTAGAGACCCAGTACTTC
TRBJ1-1 | NA | NA | TRBV12-3/TRBV12-4 | CASSYVSEAFF | TGTGCCAGCAGCTATGTCTCTGAAGCTTTCTTT
TRBJ2-3 | NA | TRBD1 | TRBV6-2/TRBV6-3 | CASSFPGQGATQYF | TGTGCCAGCAGTTTCCCGGGACAGGGGGCAACGCAGTATTTT
TRBJ2-7 | NA | TRBD1 | TRBV14 | CASSQYQGVGEQYF | TGTGCCAGCAGCCAATATCAGGGGGTTGGCGAGCAGTACTTC
TRBJ2-7 | NA | NA | TRBV2 | CASTASVTSYEQYF | TGTGCCAGCACGGCCTCGGTGACTTCTTACGAGCAGTACTTC
TRBJ2-7 | NA | NA | TRBV7-9 | CASSPREGRNHEQYF | TGTGCCAGCAGCCCCAGGGAAGGGAGGAACCACGAGCAGTACTTC
TRBJ2-7 | once | TRBD1 | TRBV7-8 | CASSFSGTGAREQYF | TGTGCCAGCAGCTTTTCCGGGACAGGGGCTCGCGAGCAGTACTTC
TRBJ2-5 | NA | TRBD1 | TRBV5-1 | CASSLGQGRVETQYF | TGCGCCAGCAGCTTGGGACAGGGTAGAGTGGAGACCCAGTACTTC
TRBJ2-7 | NA | NA | TRBV2 | CASSPLRAGWNYEQYF | TGTGCCAGCAGTCCTCTCCGGGCAGGGTGGAACTACGAGCAGTACTTC
TRBJ2-5 | NA | NA | TRBV3-1/TRBV3-2 | CASSQVRKTQYF | TGTGCCAGCAGCCAAGTGCGGAAGACCCAGTACTTC
TRBJ2-1 | NA | NA | TRBV18 | CASSPPSDRIEQFF | TGTGCCAGCTCACCACCGAGCGACAGAATTGAGCAGTTCTTC
TRBJ1-2 | NA | TRBD1 | TRBV7-2 | CASSLDRGYGYTF | TGTGCCAGCAGCCTTGACAGGGGATATGGCTACACCTTC
TRBJ2-7 | NA | NA | TRBV5-4 | CASSLRTNYEQYF | TGTGCCAGCAGCTTAAGGACAAACTACGAGCAGTACTTC
TRBJ2-2 | NA | NA | TRBV5-1 | CASSLEGMGELFF | TGCGCCAGCAGCTTGGAGGGGATGGGGGAGCTGTTTTTT
TRBJ1-2 | NA | NA | TRBV9 | CASSGIQGHYGYTF | TGTGCCAGCAGCGGTATACAGGGTCACTATGGCTACACCTTC
TRBJ1-2 | once | NA | TRBV3-1/TRBV3-2 | CASSPSGPGGYTF | TGTGCCAGCAGCCCTTCGGGTCCGGGTGGCTACACCTTC
TRBJ2-1 | NA | TRBD2 | TRBV29-1 | CSVEKLLAGGAYNEQFF | TGCAGCGTTGAAAAGTTGCTAGCGGGGGGAGCATACAATGAGCAGTTCTTC
TRBJ2-2 | NA | NA | TRBV19 | CASSIDQDSGELFF | TGTGCCAGTAGTATAGATCAGGATTCCGGGGAGCTGTTTTTT
TRBJ2-2 | NA | TRBD1 | TRBV7-8 | CASTPDRVGRELFF | TGTGCCAGCACCCCGGACAGGGTAGGCAGGGAGCTGTTTTTT
TRBJ2-5 | NA | NA | TRBV18 | CASSLGIQETQYF | TGTGCCAGCTCACTGGGCATTCAAGAGACCCAGTACTTC
TRBJ2-3 | NA | TRBD2 | TRBV10-3 | CAISRDQSQRGTSTDTQYF | TGTGCCATCAGTAGGGACCAATCCCAGCGGGGCACTAGCACAGATACGCAGTATTTT
TRBJ1-3 | NA | TRBD1 | TRBV7-2 | CASSSRDRGVGSGNTIYF | TGTGCCAGCAGCTCCAGGGACAGGGGAGTCGGCTCTGGAAACACCATATATTTT
TRBJ2-3 | NA | NA | TRBV7-2 | CASSSTGWTDTQYF | TGTGCCAGCAGCTCGACGGGGTGGACGGATACGCAGTATTTT
TRBJ1-6 | NA | NA | TRBV20-1 | CSALRERLLHF | TGCAGTGCTCTTAGGGAGAGACTCCTACACTTT
TRBJ1-2 | NA | NA | TRBV18 | CASSPGQQNGYTF | TGTGCCAGCTCACCTGGACAGCAAAATGGCTACACCTTC
TRBJ2-2 | NA | NA | TRBV19 | CASSPSAREKFNTGELFF | TGTGCCAGTAGTCCCTCCGCCAGGGAAAAGTTTAACACCGGGGAGCTGTTTTTT
TRBJ2-7 | NA | TRBD1 | TRBV18 | CASSPNRDRVNYEQYF | TGTGCCAGCTCACCGAACCGGGACAGGGTTAACTACGAGCAGTACTTC
TRBJ1-1 | NA | NA | TRBV9 | CASSTTWASSGDTEAFF | TGTGCCAGCAGCACCACCTGGGCGAGTTCAGGGGACACTGAAGCTTTCTTT
TRBJ2-5 | NA | NA | TRBV9 | CASSVGRRQYQETQYF | TGTGCCAGCAGCGTAGGAAGGAGACAGTACCAAGAGACCCAGTACTTC
TRBJ1-1 | NA | NA | TRBV20-1 | CSAPGVTEAFF | TGCAGTGCTCCAGGGGTGACTGAAGCTTTCTTT
TRBJ1-5 | NA | NA | TRBV30 | CAWSVGFRGSRHQPQHF | TGTGCCTGGAGTGTAGGGTTTCGGGGGTCTCGCCATCAGCCCCAGCATTTT
TRBJ2-2 | NA | TRBD1 | TRBV4-2 | CASSIGTGTIKNTGELFF | TGTGCCAGCAGCATCGGGACAGGGACAATCAAGAACACCGGGGAGCTGTTTTTT
TRBJ1-6 | NA | NA | TRBV6-2/TRBV6-3 | CASSAVYLYNSPLHF | TGTGCCAGCAGTGCGGTTTACCTTTATAATTCACCCCTCCACTTT
TRBJ1-6 | NA | NA | TRBV29-1 | CSTDHTENSPLHF | TGCAGCACTGACCACACGGAGAATTCACCCCTCCACTTT
TRBJ1-1 | NA | NA | TRBV11-2 | CASSLQVTNTEAFF | TGTGCCAGCAGCCTACAGGTCACTAACACTGAAGCTTTCTTT
TRBJ2-7 | NA | NA | TRBV28 | CASSFPKRTFYEQYF | TGTGCCAGCAGTTTCCCCAAGCGTACCTTCTACGAGCAGTACTTC
TRBJ2-1 | once | NA | TRBV19 | CASSSAGYNEQFF | TGTGCCAGTAGTAGCGCGGGTTACAATGAGCAGTTCTTC
TRBJ2-5 | NA | NA | TRBV4-2 | CASSQEAGRGTQYF | TGTGCCAGCAGCCAAGAGGCGGGCCGGGGGACCCAGTACTTC
TRBJ2-7 | NA | TRBD1 | TRBV4-1 | CASSQGTGYYEQYF | TGCGCCAGCAGCCAAGGGACAGGGTACTACGAGCAGTACTTC
TRBJ2-1 | NA | NA | TRBV9 | CASSPQGGHYNEQFF | TGTGCCAGCAGCCCACAAGGAGGGCACTACAATGAGCAGTTCTTC
TRBJ2-1 | NA | NA | TRBV3-1/TRBV3-2 | CASSQVLGLANEQFF | TGTGCCAGCAGCCAAGTCTTGGGACTGGCTAATGAGCAGTTCTTC
TRBJ2-2 | NA | NA | TRBV4-1 | CASSHWSRGANTGELFF | TGCGCCAGCAGCCATTGGAGCCGGGGGGCCAACACCGGGGAGCTGTTTTTT
TRBJ2-3 | NA | TRBD1 | TRBV7-9 | CASSSRTSGQGTDTQYF | TGTGCCAGCAGCTCCCGGACTTCTGGACAGGGAACAGATACGCAGTATTTT
TRBJ2-5 | once | NA | TRBV2 | CASRAGVQETQYF | TGTGCCAGCCGGGCGGGTGTGCAAGAGACCCAGTACTTC
TRBJ1-5 | NA | NA | TRBV30 | CAWSVKGTGLQHF | TGTGCCTGGAGTGTAAAAGGAACAGGGCTCCAGCATTTT
TRBJ2-7 | NA | TRBD2 | TRBV19 | CASSGLAGGNGYEQYF | TGTGCCAGTAGCGGACTGGCGGGGGGAAACGGCTACGAGCAGTACTTC
TRBJ1-5 | NA | TRBD1 | TRBV5-1 | CASSPKGQAGEPQHF | TGCGCCAGCAGTCCCAAGGGACAGGCAGGAGAGCCCCAGCATTTT
TRBJ2-7 | NA | NA | TRBV5-5 | CASSRIMLTATSYEQYF | TGTGCCAGCAGCCGAATCATGCTTACAGCCACCTCCTACGAGCAGTACTTC
TRBJ1-3 | NA | TRBD1 | TRBV6-1 | CASSETGAGNTIYF | TGTGCCAGCAGTGAAACAGGGGCTGGAAACACCATATATTTT
TRBJ1-5 | NA | TRBD1 | TRBV6-5 | CATTGTGLQPQHF | TGTGCCACCACCGGGACAGGGCTTCAGCCCCAGCATTTT
TRBJ2-3 | once | NA | TRBV15 | CATSIGEFGAQYF | TGTGCCACCAGCATCGGGGAATTCGGGGCGCAGTATTTT
TRBJ2-5 | NA | TRBD2 | TRBV19 | CASSRLAGQETQYF | TGTGCCAGTAGTAGGCTAGCGGGGCAAGAGACCCAGTACTTC
TRBJ1-1 | NA | NA | TRBV11-1 | CASSLTGPRNAEAFF | TGTGCCAGCAGCTTAACAGGACCGAGGAACGCTGAAGCTTTCTTT
TRBJ2-2 | NA | NA | TRBV11-2 | CASSFFTGMNTGELFF | TGTGCCAGCAGCTTTTTCACGGGGATGAACACCGGGGAGCTGTTTTTT
TRBJ2-7 | NA | TRBD2 | TRBV30 | CAWNSGGPTYEQYF | TGTGCCTGGAATAGCGGGGGCCCTACCTACGAGCAGTACTTC
TRBJ1-2 | NA | TRBD1 | TRBV28 | CASSLDRVSYGYTF | TGTGCCAGCAGTTTGGACAGGGTGAGCTATGGCTACACCTTC